This record covers a single T cell receptor beta chain. Antigen unknown. The data stem from a study of shared clonotypes between healthy human individuals. Everyone who donated was a Caucasian adult who lived in Nashville, Tennessee. Trimming took 1 base from V and 4 from J; bases not matched to a gene: 9. The germline V gene has CDR1 LGHNA and CDR2 YSLEER. The CDR3 is 18 amino acids. Regarding the study as a whole: Generally, naive subsets (rather than memory subsets) showed larger estimated richness. Despite large depth, rarefaction showed incomplete sorted-subset sequencing.

Some clones are missing from TCRdb's copy, which holds only in-frame ones; the method was immunoSEQ multiplex PCR. The sample carries more than 1.2 million clones, about 98.5% recorded once. The V and J genes are TRBV4-3 and TRBJ2-4; 11 nucleotides agree with TRBD2. The receptor was isolated from a man aged 25-40 years in good health. Sequencing used naive CD4+ T cells sorted from blood. The subset here: CD45RA+ positively selected. The CDR3 here is CASSQVPVAGGTKNIQYF. The CDR3 coding sequence is TGCGCCAGCAGCCAAGTCCCGGTAGCGGGAGGGACTAAAAACATTCAGTACTTC.